This T cell receptor beta chain comes out of a study of molecular identifiers for immune sequencing clone quantification. This clonotype was counted between two and nine times. Its antigen is currently unknown. Naive CD8 T cells underwent sorting with the CD8+CD4-CCR7+CD45RA+ definition. With 1 base removed from V and 0 bases from J, the gap between germline ends came to 13 bases. The CDR3 is made up of 15 amino acids. Germline lookup yields CDR1 GTSNPN and CDR2 SVGIG (reference sequence). General observations from the study: Should identical TCR molecules share a barcode, the sizes of highly expanded clones could be underestimated.

TCRdb independently ran MiXCR on the PCR reads; one entry per CDR3 protein. This table has some 320,000 distinct CDR3 sequences, about 23% appearing once. The chain joins TRBV30 to TRBJ2-7; D not certain. Sequencing used naive CD8+ T cells from blood, with Jurkat cell RNA spiked in. Noted subset: FACS-sorted CD8+CD4-CCR7+CD45RA+ naive T cells. The receptor was isolated from a human donor in good health. Some libraries in this study had Jurkat cell RNA spiked in. The CDR3 region has the DNA TGTGCCTGGAGTGATGGGCGGTTGCTCTCCTACGAGCAGTACTTC. Amino acids: CAWSDGRLLSYEQYF.